This T cell receptor (beta chain) was profiled in a study of shared clonotypes between healthy human individuals. Study as a whole: Used for every donor were three CD4 naive, three CD4 memory, two CD8 naive and one CD8 memory plate.

Germline-derived CDR1 and CDR2 are SGHRS and YFSETQ. The CDR3 consists of 13 residues. With 4 bases removed from V and 1 base from J, the gap between germline ends came to 8 bases. Study results and caveats: Incompleteness in sorted-subset sequencing, despite large depth, was shown by rarefaction. Researchers found naive subsets generally carried larger estimated richness than memory subsets.

An assay was performed, and its level was deep. The table came from immunoSEQ multiplex PCR; TCRdb's copy has only in-frame clones and leaves some out. The repertoire holds some 1,100,000 clones, with around 78% as singletons. On this clone itself: The antigen is unknown.

This chain uses TRBV5-1 with TRBJ1-2; D unresolved. The specimen was memory CD4+ T cells from PBMCs. As for subset: CD45RA-negative fraction. The TCR sequence derives from a man in his late teens or twenties in good health. Some clones in this sample may be carry-over from other donors' samples. CDR3 protein: CASSPTVNYGYTF. The CDR3 DNA reads TGCGCCAGCAGCCCTACAGTTAACTATGGCTACACCTTC.